One sample yielded the 3 T cell receptor beta chains listed below, sequenced in a study of T cell responses to AZD1222 COVID-19 vaccine. Profiling relied on immunoSEQ multiplex PCR, and the TCRdb table lists in-frame clones only, not all of them. The sample shows roughly 120,000 clones, roughly 88% of them seen only once. This specimen was peripheral blood, taken on day 0 of AZD1222 vaccination. The receptor set was obtained from an adult in good health.

The gene calls are TRBV28 and TRBJ1-2; D gene ambiguous. V gave up 1 base and J gave up 8 bases, with 11 bases separating them. The CDR3 runs to 13 residues. The germline CDR1 and CDR2 sequences are MDHEN and SYDVKM. The CDR3 region has the DNA TGTGCCAGCAGTTTATCGGGGATCTTCGGCTACACCTTC. Encoded protein: CASSLSGIFGYTF.

CDR3 amino acids: CASSFRRSYEQYF. The CDR3 DNA sequence: TGTGCCAGCAGCTTCCGGAGAAGCTACGAGCAGTACTTC. This chain joins TRBV7-2 and TRBJ2-7, with no clear D. V was cut by 3 bases and J by 3 bases, with 9 bases left in between. The CDR3 extends over 13 amino acids. Germline V gene lookup returns CDR1 SGHTA and CDR2 FQGNSA.

The chain combines TRBV5-6 with TRBJ2-5, with 9 bases that match TRBD1. V lost 1 base, J lost 2 bases, and 3 bases stayed unmatched. This CDR3 has 15 residues. Germline CDR1 SGHDT, CDR2 YYEEEE. The CDR3 nucleotides are TGTGCCAGCAGCTTGATCGGACAGGGGCAAGAGACCCAGTACTTC. Translation gives CASSLIGQGQETQYF.